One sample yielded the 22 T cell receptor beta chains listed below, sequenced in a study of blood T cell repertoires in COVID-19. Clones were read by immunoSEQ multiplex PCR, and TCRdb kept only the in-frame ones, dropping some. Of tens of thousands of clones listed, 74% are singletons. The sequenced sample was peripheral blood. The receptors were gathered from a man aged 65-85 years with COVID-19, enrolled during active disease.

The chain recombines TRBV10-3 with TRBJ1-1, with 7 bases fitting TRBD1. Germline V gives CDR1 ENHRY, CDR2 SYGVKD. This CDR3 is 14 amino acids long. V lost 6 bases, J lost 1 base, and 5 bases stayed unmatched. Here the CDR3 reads CAIRGDSANTEAFF. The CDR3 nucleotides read TGTGCCATCAGGGGGGACAGTGCGAACACTGAAGCTTTCTTT.

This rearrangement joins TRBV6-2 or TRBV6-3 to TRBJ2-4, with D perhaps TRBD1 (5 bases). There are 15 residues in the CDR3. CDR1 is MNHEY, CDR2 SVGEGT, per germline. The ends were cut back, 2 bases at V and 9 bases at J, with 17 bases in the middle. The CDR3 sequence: CASSYGSHRLPIQYF. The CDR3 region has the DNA TGTGCCAGCAGTTACGGGTCGCACAGGTTGCCCATTCAGTACTTC.

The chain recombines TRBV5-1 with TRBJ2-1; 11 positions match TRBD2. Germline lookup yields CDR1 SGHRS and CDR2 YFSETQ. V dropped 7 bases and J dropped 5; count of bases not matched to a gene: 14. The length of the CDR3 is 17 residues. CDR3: CASRGGSGRAGNNEQFF. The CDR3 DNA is TGCGCCAGCCGGGGTGGTAGCGGGAGGGCCGGGAACAATGAGCAGTTCTTC.

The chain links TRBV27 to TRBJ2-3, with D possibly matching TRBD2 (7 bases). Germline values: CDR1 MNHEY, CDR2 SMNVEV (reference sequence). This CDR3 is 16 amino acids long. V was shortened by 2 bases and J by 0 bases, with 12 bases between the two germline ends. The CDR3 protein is CASSLQGRESTDTQYF. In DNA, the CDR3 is TGTGCCAGCAGTTTACAGGGGAGGGAGAGCACAGATACGCAGTATTTT.

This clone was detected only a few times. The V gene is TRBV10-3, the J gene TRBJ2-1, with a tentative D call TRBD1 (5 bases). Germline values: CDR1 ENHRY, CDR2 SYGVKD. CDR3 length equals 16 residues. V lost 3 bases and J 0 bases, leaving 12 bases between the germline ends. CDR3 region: CAISDPGPPSYNEQFF. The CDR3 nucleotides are TGTGCCATCAGTGATCCAGGGCCCCCCTCCTACAATGAGCAGTTCTTC.

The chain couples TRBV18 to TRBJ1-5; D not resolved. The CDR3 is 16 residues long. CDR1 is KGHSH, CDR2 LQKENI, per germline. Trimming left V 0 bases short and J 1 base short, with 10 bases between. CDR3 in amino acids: CASSPPGGQSNQPQHF. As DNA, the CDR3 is TGTGCCAGCTCACCACCGGGAGGCCAGAGCAATCAGCCCCAGCATTTT.

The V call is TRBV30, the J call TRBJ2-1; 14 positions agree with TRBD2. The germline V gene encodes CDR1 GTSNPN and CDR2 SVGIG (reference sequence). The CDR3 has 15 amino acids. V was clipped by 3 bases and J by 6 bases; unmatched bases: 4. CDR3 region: CAWRGLAGVGNEQFF. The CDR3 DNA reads TGTGCCTGGAGGGGACTAGCGGGAGTAGGCAATGAGCAGTTCTTC.

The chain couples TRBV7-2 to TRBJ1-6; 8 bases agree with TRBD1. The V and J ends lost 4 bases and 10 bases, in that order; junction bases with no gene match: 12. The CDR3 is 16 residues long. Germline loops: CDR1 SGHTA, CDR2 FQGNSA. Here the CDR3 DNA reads TGTGCCAGCAGCTCGATCGGGGACAGGTTTGGCTCACCCCTCCACTTT. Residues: CASSSIGDRFGSPLHF.

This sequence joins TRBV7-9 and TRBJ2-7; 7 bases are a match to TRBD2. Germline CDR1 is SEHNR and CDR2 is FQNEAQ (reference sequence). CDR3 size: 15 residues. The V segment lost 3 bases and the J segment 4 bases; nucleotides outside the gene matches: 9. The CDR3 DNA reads TGTGCCAGCAGCTTTAGCGGGTCTGGGAGGTACGAGCAGTACTTC. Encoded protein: CASSFSGSGRYEQYF.

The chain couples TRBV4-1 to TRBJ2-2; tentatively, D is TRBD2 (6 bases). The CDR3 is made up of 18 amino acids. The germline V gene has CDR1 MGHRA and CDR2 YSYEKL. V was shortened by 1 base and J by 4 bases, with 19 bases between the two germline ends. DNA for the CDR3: TGCGCCAGCAGCCAAGTGGGGTTACGGAGGGCGGGCACCGGGGAGCTGTTTTTT. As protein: CASSQVGLRRAGTGELFF.

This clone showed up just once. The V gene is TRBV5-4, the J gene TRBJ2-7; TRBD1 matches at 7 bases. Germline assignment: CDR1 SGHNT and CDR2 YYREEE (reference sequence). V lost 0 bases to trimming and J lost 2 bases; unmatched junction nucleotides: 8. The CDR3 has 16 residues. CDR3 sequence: CASSLAGGQATYEQYF. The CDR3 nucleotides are TGTGCCAGCAGCTTGGCCGGAGGACAGGCCACCTACGAGCAGTACTTC. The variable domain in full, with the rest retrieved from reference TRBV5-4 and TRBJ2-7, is ETGVTQSPTHLIKTRGQQVTLRCSSQSGHNTVSWYQQALGQGPQFIFQYYREEENGRGNFPPRFSGLQFPNYSSELNVNALELDDSALYLCASSLAGGQATYEQYFGPGTRLTVT.

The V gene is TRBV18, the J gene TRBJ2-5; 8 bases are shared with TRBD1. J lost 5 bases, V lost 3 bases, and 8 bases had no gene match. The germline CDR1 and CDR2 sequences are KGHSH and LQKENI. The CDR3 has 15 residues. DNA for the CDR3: TGTGCCAGCTCACCGGTCCAGGGGGCAGACGAGACCCAGTACTTC. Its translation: CASSPVQGADETQYF.

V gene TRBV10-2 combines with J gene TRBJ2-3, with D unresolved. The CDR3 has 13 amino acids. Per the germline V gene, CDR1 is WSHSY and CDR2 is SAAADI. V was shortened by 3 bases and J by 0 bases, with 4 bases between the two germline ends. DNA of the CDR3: TGCGCCAGCAGTGACATTAGCACAGATACGCAGTATTTT. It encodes CASSDISTDTQYF.

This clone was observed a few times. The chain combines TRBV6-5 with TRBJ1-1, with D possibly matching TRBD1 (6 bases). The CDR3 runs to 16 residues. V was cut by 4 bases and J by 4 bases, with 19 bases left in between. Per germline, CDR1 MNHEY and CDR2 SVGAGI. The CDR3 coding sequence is TGTGCCAGCAGTTCTACAGGGTCCCGAGTGGGCACTGAAGCTTTCTTT. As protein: CASSSTGSRVGTEAFF.

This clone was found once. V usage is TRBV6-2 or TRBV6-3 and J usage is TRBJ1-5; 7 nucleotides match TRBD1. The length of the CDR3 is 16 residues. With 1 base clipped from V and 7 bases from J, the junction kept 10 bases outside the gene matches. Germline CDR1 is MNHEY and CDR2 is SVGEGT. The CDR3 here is CASSYFLTGKVQPQHF. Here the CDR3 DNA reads TGTGCCAGCAGTTACTTCCTGACAGGGAAGGTCCAGCCCCAGCATTTT.

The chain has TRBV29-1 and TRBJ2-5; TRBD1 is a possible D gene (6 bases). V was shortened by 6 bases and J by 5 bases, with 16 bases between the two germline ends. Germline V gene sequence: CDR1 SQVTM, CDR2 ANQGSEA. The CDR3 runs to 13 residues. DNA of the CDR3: TGCAGCGTCCTTGGGACACCGACGGAGACCCAGTACTTC. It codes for CSVLGTPTETQYF.

CDR3 bases: TGTGCCAGCAGCTCTGGGCCGGGACAGGGGTCGGACGAGCAGTACTTC. Amino acids: CASSSGPGQGSDEQYF. V usage is TRBV5-4 and J usage is TRBJ2-7; 10 positions agree with TRBD1. The V gene's germline CDR1 is SGHNT and CDR2 YYREEE (reference sequence). Trimming at V came to 3 bases and at J to 5 bases, leaving 11 bases not matched to a gene. The CDR3 is 16 amino acids.

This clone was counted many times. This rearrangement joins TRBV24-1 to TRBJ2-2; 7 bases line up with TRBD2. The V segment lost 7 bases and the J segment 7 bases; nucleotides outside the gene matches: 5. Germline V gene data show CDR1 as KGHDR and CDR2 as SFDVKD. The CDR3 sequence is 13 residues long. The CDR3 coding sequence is TGTGCCACCAGAGGACTAGTGGGCGGGGAGCTGTTTTTT. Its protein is CATRGLVGGELFF.

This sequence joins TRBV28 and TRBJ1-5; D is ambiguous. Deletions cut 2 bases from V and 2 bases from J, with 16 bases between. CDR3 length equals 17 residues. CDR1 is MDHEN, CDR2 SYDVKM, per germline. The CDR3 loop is CASSLGPFGSGNQPQHF. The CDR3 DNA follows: TGTGCCAGCAGTTTAGGGCCATTCGGCAGTGGCAATCAGCCCCAGCATTTT.

In DNA form, the CDR3 reads TGTGCCAGCAGTTACTTCAGGGGGCGCGGGTACGAGCAGTACTTC. Residues: CASSYFRGRGYEQYF. The V call is TRBV6-5, the J call TRBJ2-7; 8 nucleotides align to TRBD1. Germline loops: CDR1 MNHEY, CDR2 SVGAGI. CDR3 size: 15 residues. V gave up 1 base and J gave up 4 bases; unmatched junction bases: 6.

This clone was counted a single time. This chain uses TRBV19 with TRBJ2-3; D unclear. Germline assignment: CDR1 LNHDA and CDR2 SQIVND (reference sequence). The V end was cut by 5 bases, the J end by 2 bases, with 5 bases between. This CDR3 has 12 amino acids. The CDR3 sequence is CASSPYTDTQYF. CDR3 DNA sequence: TGTGCCAGTAGTCCTTACACAGATACGCAGTATTTT.

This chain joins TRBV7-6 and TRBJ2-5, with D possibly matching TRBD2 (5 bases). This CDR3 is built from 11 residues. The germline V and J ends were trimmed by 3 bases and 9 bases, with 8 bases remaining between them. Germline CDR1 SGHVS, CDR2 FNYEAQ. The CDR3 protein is CASSLEEAQYF. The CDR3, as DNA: TGTGCCAGCAGCTTGGAGGAGGCCCAGTACTTC.